This T cell receptor beta chain was sequenced in a study of CD8 T cells in Susac syndrome (dated 2019 in TCRdb). Broadly, across the study: Repertoire sequencing was used to test whether CD8+ T cell activation and differentiation in Susac syndrome was antigen driven. The study compared CD8+ T cell repertoire clonality among over ten healthy donors, about 14 Susac syndrome patients and fewer than 19 multiple sclerosis patients. General study outcomes and caveats: The number of individuals in the TCR sequencing and HLA analysis was recognized as being relatively small.

High-throughput TCR beta sequencing profiled peripheral blood CD8+ and CD4+ T cells from healthy donors, Susac syndrome patients and multiple sclerosis patients. The multiple sclerosis controls were treatment-naive patients whose relapsing-remitting disease, either stable or active, fulfilled the revised McDonald criteria. Bulk CD8+ and CD4+ T cells were purified magnetically by negative isolation, whereas CD8+ TEMRA cells were enriched by FACS. Blood was collected in EDTA tubes and processed within 24 hours, with PBMCs isolated through density gradient centrifugation. PBMCs destined for TCR sequencing were cryopreserved in liquid nitrogen and later thawed in a 37 °C water bath. The sorted or isolated CD4+, CD8+ and CD8+ TEMRA cells reached a purity of at least 90%. RNA was extracted using the RNeasy kit, and about 0.45 to 1 microgram was reverse transcribed with random hexamers. The immunoSEQ multiplex PCR assay, covering 54 Vbeta and 13 Jbeta segments, was used to amplify TCR beta CDR3 regions. To correct PCR amplification bias, a synthetic template baseline was used for both primer optimization and computational correction. The published analysis was carried out like this. Reads were annotated to V, D and J genes per IMGT and analyzed with immunoSEQ Analyzer, keeping only productive sequences. To calculate clonality, Shannon entropy was normalized by log2 of the number of productive unique sequences and then subtracted from one. For each patient and control, public and private clones were evaluated among the 100 most prevalent clones. Clones were defined as Susac-specific when absent from the healthy and MS cohorts, from about 1,100 published viral clones and from other ImmuneACCESS disease sequences. TCRdb cleaned the public reads at Q25 with fastp, built clones with MiXCR and kept in-frame beta chains. Each record represents a unique CDR3 protein, reported with the most common genes and DNA among its rows. The V and J calls were not made by the authors but by TCRdb's processing. The sample table shows fewer than 150,000 distinct CDR3 sequences, and 90% to 95% are seen once. The ten biggest clones cover 0.24% of the sample.

Comments on this clonotype: Its specific antigen is unknown. One base away there is no much larger clone; base qualities are not given.

The CDR3 has 13 amino acids, counting the end cysteine and phenylalanine. The only DNA kept is the CDR3, 39 bases in frame from the first base. The CDR1 and CDR2 encoded by the germline V gene (reference sequence) are SGHNT and YYREEE. V lost 1 base and J lost 10 bases; the stretch between them is 12 bases long. The sequenced sample consisted of CD8+ T cells from PBMCs. The chain is assembled from TRBV5-4 and TRBJ2-1; TRBD2 is a possible D gene, resting on 5 matching bases. The sequence came from a human donor with multiple sclerosis. At the DNA level, the sequence is TGTGCCAGCAGCTTGCTGATCGAGGGCGAGCAGTTCTTC. Its protein reads: CASSLLIEGEQFF.